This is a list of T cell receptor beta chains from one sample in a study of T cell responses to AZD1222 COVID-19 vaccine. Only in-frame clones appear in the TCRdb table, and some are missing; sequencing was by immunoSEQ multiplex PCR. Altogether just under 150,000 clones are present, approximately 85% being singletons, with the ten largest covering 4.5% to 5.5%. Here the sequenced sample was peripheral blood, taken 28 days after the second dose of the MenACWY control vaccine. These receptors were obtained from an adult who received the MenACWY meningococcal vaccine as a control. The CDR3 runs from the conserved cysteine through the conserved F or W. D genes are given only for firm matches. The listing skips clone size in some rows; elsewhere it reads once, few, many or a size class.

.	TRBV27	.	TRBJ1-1	TGTGCCAGCAGTTTAACGTTTGGGAACACTGAAGCTTTCTTT	CASSLTFGNTEAFF
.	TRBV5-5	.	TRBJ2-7	TGTGCCAGCAGCTCCCGGTGGAACGAGCAGTACTTC	CASSSRWNEQYF
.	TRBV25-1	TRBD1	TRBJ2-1	TGTGCCAGCAGTGCCACCCGGGACAGGGTAGGCAATGAGCAGTTCTTC	CASSATRDRVGNEQFF
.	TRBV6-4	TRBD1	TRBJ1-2	TGTGCCAGCAGCTCAGAAGAGGGGGCCTATGGCTACACCTTC	CASSSEEGAYGYTF
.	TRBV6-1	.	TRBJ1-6	TGTGCCAGCAGTGATGCCCCCATCCGCCCCCTCCACTTT	CASSDAPIRPLHF
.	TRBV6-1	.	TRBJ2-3	TGTGCCAGCAGTGAAGCCCACGGGTGGCCAGATACGCAGTATTTT	CASSEAHGWPDTQYF
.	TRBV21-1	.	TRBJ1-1	TGTGCCAGCAGCAAAGCCCGGGGGTGGACTGAAGCTTTCTTT	CASSKARGWTEAFF
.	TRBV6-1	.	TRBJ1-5	TGTGCCAGCAGTGAAGCAGGGTATGGGAATCAGCCCCAGCATTTT	CASSEAGYGNQPQHF
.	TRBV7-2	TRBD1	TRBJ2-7	TGTGCCAGCAGCTTAGTGGGACAGGCTTCCTACGAGCAGTACTTC	CASSLVGQASYEQYF
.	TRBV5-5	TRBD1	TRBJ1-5	TGTGCCAGCAGCCGATTTGACAGGGGGACACAGCCCCAGCATTTT	CASSRFDRGTQPQHF
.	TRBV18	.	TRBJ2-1	TGTGCCAGCTCACCAGTGGGGGCCGTGGGGTACAATGAGCAGTTCTTC	CASSPVGAVGYNEQFF
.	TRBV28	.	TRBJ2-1	TGTGCCAGCAGTTGGACGGGAGTTGAGCAGTTCTTC	CASSWTGVEQFF
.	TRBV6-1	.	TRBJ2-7	TGTGCCAGCAGTGAAAGGCACCTTACCTACGAGCAGTACTTC	CASSERHLTYEQYF
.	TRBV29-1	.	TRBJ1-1	TGCAGCGCCGGGGGGCAGGAGGAAGCTTTCTTT	CSAGGQEEAFF
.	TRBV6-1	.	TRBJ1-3	TGTGCCAGCAGTGACAGGCGTTCTGGAAACACCATATATTTT	CASSDRRSGNTIYF
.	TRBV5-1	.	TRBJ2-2	TGCGCCAGCAGCTTCCGGGGAGCCGACACCGGGGAGCTGTTTTTT	CASSFRGADTGELFF
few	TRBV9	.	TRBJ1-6	TGTGCCAGCAGCTCAGTCAATTCACCCCTCCACTTT	CASSSVNSPLHF